The sequence of this TCR beta chain was determined in a study of blood T cell repertoires in COVID-19. Study-level background: Italy, Spain and the United States were the sources of the convalescent and acute COVID-19 samples. Sample material is recorded as cDNA or gDNA derived from T cells, B-cell-depleted T cells, or PBMCs.

V dropped 4 bases and J dropped 5; count of bases not matched to a gene: 7. The germline V gene encodes CDR1 SGDLS and CDR2 YYNGEE. CDR3 length: 14 amino acids. Study members were between 18 and 89 years old and lived in 25 or so US regions. Clinical history as reported by participants underpinned cohort assignment. TCRdb's copy holds only in-frame clones and misses some; the assay was immunoSEQ multiplex PCR. The table lists approximately 170,000 clones, over 65% of them singletons. The sequence was collected from a woman aged 45-59 years who had recovered from COVID-19. The sequenced sample was PBMCs or T cells enriched from blood (not recorded which). This chain links TRBV9 with TRBJ2-3; TRBD2 matches 7 bases. Here the CDR3 reads CASSPSSGGDTQYF. In DNA, the CDR3 is TGTGCCAGCAGCCCGTCTAGCGGAGGAGATACGCAGTATTTT.